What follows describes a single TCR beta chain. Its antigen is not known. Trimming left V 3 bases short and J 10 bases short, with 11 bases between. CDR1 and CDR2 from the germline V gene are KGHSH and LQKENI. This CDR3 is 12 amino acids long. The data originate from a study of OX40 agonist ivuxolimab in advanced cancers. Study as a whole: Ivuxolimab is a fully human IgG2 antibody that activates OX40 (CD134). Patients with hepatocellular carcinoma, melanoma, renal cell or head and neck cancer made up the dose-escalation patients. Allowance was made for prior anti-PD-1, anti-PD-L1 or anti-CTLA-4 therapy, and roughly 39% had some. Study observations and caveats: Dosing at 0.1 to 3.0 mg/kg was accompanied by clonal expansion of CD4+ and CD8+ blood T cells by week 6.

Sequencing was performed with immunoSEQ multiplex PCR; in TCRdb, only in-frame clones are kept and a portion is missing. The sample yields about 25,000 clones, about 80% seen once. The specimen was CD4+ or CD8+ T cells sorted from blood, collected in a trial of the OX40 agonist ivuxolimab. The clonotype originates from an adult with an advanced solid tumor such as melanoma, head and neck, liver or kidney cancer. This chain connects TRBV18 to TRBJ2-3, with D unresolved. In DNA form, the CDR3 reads TGTGCCAGCTCACCTACGCCTGGGCCGCAGTATTTT. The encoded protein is CASSPTPGPQYF.